Each of the 21 T cell receptor beta chains below was sequenced from the same sample in a study of blood T cell repertoires in COVID-19. Sequencing was performed with immunoSEQ multiplex PCR; in TCRdb, only in-frame clones are kept and a portion is missing. The repertoire holds 72,000 or so clones, 80% to 95% seen once, with roughly 0.72% in the top ten. Material for sequencing was peripheral blood. The receptors were gathered from a woman aged 80 or older with acute or convalescent COVID-19.

The gene calls are TRBV3-1 (or the pseudogene TRBV3-2) and TRBJ2-3; 11 bases fit TRBD2. In germline, CDR1 is LGHDT, CDR2 YNNKEL (reference sequence). CDR3 length equals 13 residues. Trimming at V came to 8 bases and at J to 4 bases, leaving 2 bases not matched to a gene. This CDR3 reads CASVLAGADTQYF. The CDR3 DNA reads as TGTGCCAGCGTACTAGCGGGGGCAGATACGCAGTATTTT.

The rearrangement links TRBV4-2 to TRBJ2-2, with 14 bases that match TRBD2. Germline V lookup: CDR1 LGHNA, CDR2 YNFKEQ. V lost 2 bases to trimming and J lost 0 bases; unmatched junction nucleotides: 2. The CDR3 spans 18 residues. CDR3 loop: CASSQKTSGGANTGELFF. As DNA, the CDR3 is TGTGCCAGCAGCCAAAAGACTAGCGGGGGGGCGAACACCGGGGAGCTGTTTTTT.

A single count supports this clone. The CDR3 loop is CASSPPPGEGYGYTF. The CDR3 DNA is TGCGCCAGCAGCCCCCCTCCGGGGGAGGGCTATGGCTACACCTTC. This chain connects TRBV5-1 to TRBJ1-2, with D tentatively TRBD1 (5 bases). This CDR3 comprises 15 residues. Trimming shortened V by 4 bases and J by 4 bases, and 17 bases separated the two germline ends. CDR1 and CDR2 (germline): SGHRS, YFSETQ.

This clone was detected once. The genes are TRBV12-3 or TRBV12-4 and TRBJ2-1; 7 nucleotides align to TRBD2. The CDR3 has 13 amino acids. V gave up 5 bases and J gave up 3 bases; unmatched junction bases: 1. CDR3 coding DNA: TGTGCCAGCAGTGGGGACTACTACAATGAGCAGTTCTTC. This sequence encodes CASSGDYYNEQFF.

This chain connects TRBV5-1 to TRBJ1-4; TRBD1 is a possible D gene (6 bases). The CDR3 length is 15 residues. Germline CDR1 SGHRS, CDR2 YFSETQ. Trimming stripped 0 bases from V and 6 bases from J, with 12 bases between. The CDR3 spells CASSLGGGGHEKLFF. CDR3 nucleotide sequence: TGCGCCAGCAGCTTGGGCGGGGGCGGTCATGAAAAACTGTTTTTT.

This clone was seen a few times. The gene calls are TRBV7-3 and TRBJ1-1; no clear D gene. The CDR3 loop spans 13 amino acids. V was trimmed by 1 base and J by 1 base, leaving 4 bases between them. CDR1 is SGHTA and CDR2 is FQGTGA in the germline V gene. DNA of the CDR3: TGTGCCAGCAGCTTAAATAGGAACACTGAAGCTTTCTTT. Its translation: CASSLNRNTEAFF.

This clone is a singleton in its sample. The rearrangement joins TRBV12-3 or TRBV12-4 to TRBJ2-5; TRBD2 agrees at 7 bases. CDR3 length equals 13 residues. J was trimmed by 4 bases and V by 5 bases; bases with no gene match: 4. The CDR3 region is CASSGGVPETQYF. CDR3 in DNA: TGTGCCAGCAGTGGGGGGGTCCCAGAGACCCAGTACTTC.

This chain uses TRBV5-4 with TRBJ2-2; no clear D. Germline lookup yields CDR1 SGHNT and CDR2 YYREEE (reference sequence). V gave up 5 bases and J gave up 0 bases, with 8 bases separating them. The CDR3 consists of 14 residues. The CDR3 reads CASRTTANTGELFF. The DNA of the CDR3 is TGTGCCAGCAGAACCACTGCGAACACCGGGGAGCTGTTTTTT.

The rearrangement uses TRBV7-2 and TRBJ2-7; TRBD1 matches at 9 bases. The ends lost 4 bases at V and 2 bases at J; junction bases unmatched: 6. CDR1 and CDR2 from the germline V gene are SGHTA and FQGNSA. This CDR3 comprises 15 residues. The CDR3 protein is CASSSGQGRTYEQYF. The CDR3 DNA reads as TGTGCCAGCAGCTCCGGACAGGGGAGAACCTACGAGCAGTACTTC.

Notes on this clone: Different DNA sequences within this sample yield the same CDR3. The rearrangement links TRBV6-2 or TRBV6-3 to TRBJ2-5; 8 bases line up with TRBD1. The CDR3 runs to 16 residues. CDR1 is MNHEY, CDR2 SVGEGT, per germline. The junction had 7 bases not matched to a gene; V was cut back by 2 bases and J by 2 bases. The CDR3: CASSYPGTGGQETQYF. The CDR3 nucleotides are TGTGCCAGCAGTTACCCCGGTACAGGGGGGCAAGAGACCCAGTACTTC.

V is TRBV7-3 and J is TRBJ2-1; D is perhaps TRBD2 (6 bases). The CDR3 is made up of 15 amino acids. The V end lost 2 bases, the J end lost 4 bases, and 12 bases lay between the germline ends. Germline V CDR1 and CDR2: SGHTA, FQGTGA. The CDR3 region is CASSLQGGPYNEQFF. The CDR3, as DNA: TGTGCCAGCAGCTTACAGGGAGGACCTTACAATGAGCAGTTCTTC.

The count of this clone is one. The V call is TRBV12-3 or TRBV12-4, the J call TRBJ1-3; maybe TRBD1 (5 bases). The ends were cut back, 3 bases at V and 7 bases at J, with 10 bases in the middle. The CDR3 sequence is 13 residues long. The CDR3 DNA reads TGTGCCAGCAGTTTGTTAAACAGGAACACCATATATTTT. It specifies CASSLLNRNTIYF.

V usage is TRBV9 and J usage is TRBJ2-2, with D possibly matching TRBD2 (5 bases). Per the germline V gene, CDR1 is SGDLS and CDR2 is YYNGEE. The CDR3 extends over 17 amino acids. Trimming cost V 3 bases and J 3 bases, with 18 bases left between them. The CDR3: CASSAPLGRIDTGELFF. The CDR3, as DNA: TGTGCCAGCAGCGCCCCTTTGGGGAGAATAGACACCGGGGAGCTGTTTTTT.

The V and J genes are TRBV5-1 and TRBJ2-7, with 7 bases lining up with TRBD1. Germline V gene sequence: CDR1 SGHRS, CDR2 YFSETQ. V trimming: 1 base; J trimming: 0 bases; junction bases outside the gene matches: 4. CDR3 length: 15 amino acids. The CDR3 loop reads CASSLRQGDSYEQYF. The CDR3 DNA follows: TGCGCCAGCAGCTTGCGGCAGGGGGACTCCTACGAGCAGTACTTC.

The chain combines TRBV7-9 with TRBJ2-3, with D uncertain. V lost 3 bases and J lost 0, with 13 bases in between. This CDR3 contains 16 residues. Germline V gene lookup returns CDR1 SEHNR and CDR2 FQNEAQ (reference sequence). CDR3 nucleotide sequence: TGTGCCAGCAGCTTTAGTTTCGGTATTAGCACAGATACGCAGTATTTT. Translating it yields CASSFSFGISTDTQYF.

This chain connects TRBV2 to TRBJ1-3, with a possible D match to TRBD1 (5 bases). Germline V gene lookup returns CDR1 SNHLY and CDR2 FYNNEI. Trimming stripped 3 bases from V and 0 bases from J, with 9 bases between. The CDR3 totals 15 residues. As DNA, the CDR3 is TGTGCCAGCAGTGACAGGGTGCACTCTGGAAACACCATATATTTT. Protein: CASSDRVHSGNTIYF.

DNA for the CDR3: TGTGCCTTGAGGAAGAGCTCCTACAATGAGCAGTTCTTC. Protein: CALRKSSYNEQFF. The rearrangement uses TRBV2 and TRBJ2-1; D gene uncertain. V was trimmed by 11 bases and J by 0 bases, leaving 11 bases between them. Germline V lookup: CDR1 SNHLY, CDR2 FYNNEI. The length of the CDR3 is 13 residues.

This clone was seen only once. V is TRBV5-1 and J is TRBJ2-7, with 9 bases matching TRBD1. The ends lost 2 bases at V and 5 bases at J; junction bases unmatched: 5. Germline V gene lookup returns CDR1 SGHRS and CDR2 YFSETQ. This CDR3 comprises 14 residues. CDR3 residues: CASSFGTGIDEQYF. CDR3 sequence (DNA): TGCGCCAGCAGCTTCGGGACAGGGATCGACGAGCAGTACTTC.

This clone was seen only once. The V call is TRBV21-1, the J call TRBJ1-3; the table assigns TRBD1, which was not confirmed against the DNA. TRBV21-1 is flagged as a pseudogene. This CDR3 has 20 residues. CDR3 coding DNA: TGTGCCAGCAGCAAAGGAATTGCCCGGGACAGCTTGCTCTCTGGAAACACCATATATTTT. Protein sequence: CASSKGIARDSLLSGNTIYF.

The rearrangement uses TRBV5-6 and TRBJ2-3; TRBD2 matches at 13 bases. Germline-derived CDR1 and CDR2 are SGHDT and YYEEEE. This CDR3 has 15 residues. V dropped 3 bases and J dropped 4; count of bases not matched to a gene: 2. Here the CDR3 reads CASSWGLAGPDTQYF. The CDR3 nucleotides read TGTGCCAGCAGCTGGGGACTAGCGGGGCCAGATACGCAGTATTTT.

The chain recombines TRBV25-1 with TRBJ2-3; a possible D gene is TRBD1 (7 bases). V lost 3 bases and J lost 0, with 13 bases in between. Germline CDR1 is MGHDK and CDR2 is SYGVNS. The CDR3 loop spans 16 amino acids. CDR3 DNA sequence: TGTGCCAGCAGTGACGCGGGACAGACTAGCACAGATACGCAGTATTTT. This codes for CASSDAGQTSTDTQYF. The variable domain in full, with the rest retrieved from reference TRBV25-1 and TRBJ2-3, is EADIYQTPRYLVIGTGKKITLECSQTMGHDKMYWYQQDPGMELHLIHYSYGVNSTEKGDLSSESTVSRIRTEHFPLTLESARPSHTSQYLCASSDAGQTSTDTQYFGPGTRLTVL.